This passage covers 11 T cell receptor beta chains from one sample sequenced in a study of T cell responses to AZD1222 COVID-19 vaccine. Method: immunoSEQ multiplex PCR; TCRdb's copy keeps in-frame clones and lacks some. The sample includes 80,000 to 100,000 clones, approximately 83% of them seen just once. Sequencing used peripheral blood, obtained 28 days after the second AZD1222 dose. All receptors derive from an adult who received the AZD1222 COVID-19 vaccine.

The genes are TRBV10-3 and TRBJ2-3; weak D call: TRBD1 (9 bases). V was clipped by 10 bases and J by 3 bases, with 26 bases between them. From germline, CDR1 is ENHRY and CDR2 SYGVKD. The CDR3 contains 17 residues. CDR3 region: CATTGRAGQGKTDTQYF. DNA of the CDR3: TGTGCCACCACCGGGAGGGCCGGACAGGGGAAGACAGATACGCAGTATTTT.

This clone appeared once. This chain links TRBV4-2 with TRBJ1-5, with TRBD1 matching 9 bases. The CDR3 loop spans 15 amino acids. CDR1 LGHNA and CDR2 YNFKEQ come from the germline V gene. J lost 6 bases, V lost 4 bases, and 7 bases had no gene match. CDR3 amino acids: CASSLRDREVQPQHF. The CDR3 DNA is TGTGCCAGCAGCCTCCGGGACAGGGAGGTTCAGCCCCAGCATTTT.

This sequence joins TRBV12-3 or TRBV12-4 and TRBJ1-2; the D is unclear. The CDR3 contains 12 residues. Trimming cost V 7 bases and J 7 bases, with 13 bases left between them. The DNA for the CDR3 is TGTGCCAGCACACCCCGAGAGGGTGGCTACACCTTC. It codes for CASTPREGGYTF.

V and J are TRBV14 and TRBJ1-2; D is unresolved. This CDR3 has 13 amino acids. The germline gives CDR1 SGHDN, CDR2 FVKESK. Trimming removed 1 base from V and 4 bases from J, with 7 bases in between. The CDR3 DNA reads TGTGCCAGCAGCCAAGGCAGCCTCTATGGCTACACCTTC. It encodes CASSQGSLYGYTF.

Worth noting for this clone: A junction boundary mismatches the germline segment, possibly from a read error. This chain joins TRBV6-1 and TRBJ2-2, with 9 nucleotides matching TRBD2. The germline V gene has CDR1 MNHNS and CDR2 SASEGT. This CDR3 region has 15 residues. The CDR3 DNA reads as TGTGCCAGCAGTAAAGCGGGGGGGAACACCGGGGAGCTGTTTTTT. Amino acids: CASSKAGGNTGELFF.

This chain links TRBV11-3 with TRBJ2-2; D perhaps matches TRBD2 (6 bases). This CDR3 has 16 amino acids. Trimming cost V 2 bases and J 1 base, with 11 bases left between them. Germline V CDR1 and CDR2: SGHNT, YENEEA. The CDR3 nucleotides are TGTGCCAGCAGCTTAAGCGAGCGGGTGAACACCGGGGAGCTGTTTTTT. Translation: CASSLSERVNTGELFF.

This clone came up once. V is TRBV5-4 and J is TRBJ1-6; 9 nucleotides align to TRBD1. The CDR3 totals 15 residues. Germline-derived CDR1 and CDR2 are SGHNT and YYREEE (reference sequence). Trimming at V came to 2 bases and at J to 10 bases, leaving 7 bases not matched to a gene. DNA for the CDR3: TGTGCCAGCAGCTTTGGGACAGGGAAAGGATCACCCCTCCACTTT. Protein product: CASSFGTGKGSPLHF.

The chain uses TRBV3-1 (or the pseudogene TRBV3-2) and TRBJ1-1; D unresolved. Germline V gene lookup returns CDR1 LGHDT and CDR2 YNNKEL (reference sequence). This CDR3 contains 12 residues. V was pared by 2 bases and J by 7 bases, with 8 bases between. The CDR3 protein is CASSQRAGEAFF. CDR3 nucleotide sequence: TGTGCCAGCAGCCAAAGGGCGGGTGAAGCTTTCTTT.

The genes are TRBV20-1 and TRBJ1-1; no clear D. The germline V and J ends were trimmed by 2 bases and 5 bases, with 6 bases remaining between them. The germline V gene has CDR1 DFQATT and CDR2 SNEGSKA (reference sequence). The CDR3 loop spans 11 amino acids. The CDR3 coding sequence is TGCAGTGCTAGACTGGGGACTGAAGCTTTCTTT. Translation gives CSARLGTEAFF.

The CDR3, as DNA: TGTGCCAGTGGGGGTAGCGGGAGGGTAAGCTCCTACAATGAGCAGTTCTTC. Protein sequence: CASGGSGRVSSYNEQFF. The chain employs TRBV19 and TRBJ2-1; 11 nucleotides match TRBD2. Germline V gene lookup returns CDR1 LNHDA and CDR2 SQIVND (reference sequence). This CDR3 has 17 amino acids. After removal of 8 bases from V and 0 bases from J, the junction contained 9 bases not matched to a gene.

By sample share, this clone is medium-sized. The V and J genes are TRBV19 and TRBJ2-2; no definite D call. From germline, CDR1 is LNHDA and CDR2 SQIVND (reference sequence). Trimming removed 5 bases from V and 7 bases from J, with 17 bases in between. The CDR3 runs 15 residues. The CDR3 bases are TGTGCCAGTAGTGTTGCCGTACGGTCGGGCGGGGAGCTGTTTTTT. It translates to CASSVAVRSGGELFF.